This is a list of T cell receptor beta chains from one sample in a study of T cells in Graves' hyperthyroidism and ophthalmopathy. A single record per CDR3 protein comes from TCRdb applying MiXCR to the multiplex PCR reads. The table lists hundreds of thousands of distinct CDR3 sequences, around 16% of them singletons. The sequenced sample consisted of blood. The receptors come from a woman between 18 and 30 years old with Graves' hyperthyroidism. Both conserved end residues are part of each CDR3. The D gene is left open where the match is weak. Size tells how often a clone was seen (once, few, many) or the class of an expanded clone, and some rows leave it out.

>.|TRBV7-2|few|TRBJ1-3
CASSLRTVSGNTIYF
TGTGCCAGCAGCTTGCGGACAGTGTCTGGAAACACCATATATTTT
>TRBD2|TRBV11-2|.|TRBJ2-2
CASSLGDLAGRTGELFF
TGTGCCAGCAGCTTGGGGGATCTAGCGGGACGGACCGGGGAGCTGTTTTTT
>TRBD2|TRBV7-2|many|TRBJ2-1
CASSLGSPGLPYNEQFF
TGTGCCAGCAGCTTAGGCTCACCGGGACTACCCTACAATGAGCAGTTCTTC
>TRBD2|TRBV20-1|many|TRBJ2-7
CSARESSGTYEQYF
TGCAGTGCTAGAGAGTCTAGCGGAACCTACGAGCAGTACTTC
>.|TRBV5-1|.|TRBJ1-1
CASSLWQGWTEAFF
TGCGCCAGCAGCTTGTGGCAGGGCTGGACTGAAGCTTTCTTT
>TRBD2|TRBV20-1|many|TRBJ2-3
CSAAPISSGVTDTQYF
TGCAGTGCTGCCCCGATCTCTAGCGGGGTCACAGATACGCAGTATTTT
>.|TRBV20-1|many|TRBJ2-5
CSARVVETQYF
TGCAGTGCTAGAGTTGTAGAGACCCAGTACTTC
>.|TRBV6-1|few|TRBJ1-5
CASRTGMSGNQPQHF
TGTGCCAGCAGGACTGGAATGTCGGGCAATCAGCCCCAGCATTTT
>TRBD1|TRBV2|few|TRBJ2-5
CATRTGQETQYF
TGTGCCACCCGGACAGGACAAGAGACCCAGTACTTC
>.|TRBV24-1|few|TRBJ1-2
CASGNEYGYTF
TGTGCCAGCGGAAATGAATATGGCTACACCTTC
>.|TRBV7-2|many|TRBJ1-1
CASSKGLWNTEAFF
TGTGCCAGCAGCAAGGGGCTATGGAACACTGAAGCTTTCTTT
>.|TRBV20-1|few|TRBJ1-2
CSARVGANGYTF
TGCAGTGCCCGTGTGGGGGCTAATGGCTACACCTTC
>.|TRBV6-1|many|TRBJ2-3
CASSGGAGRDTQYF
TGTGCCAGCAGTGGAGGGGCTGGCCGAGATACGCAGTATTTT
>.|TRBV7-8|few|TRBJ2-7
CASSLRKGYEQYF
TGTGCCAGCAGCTTAAGAAAGGGCTACGAGCAGTACTTC
>.|TRBV6-1|many|TRBJ1-5
CASSLGSTNQPQHF
TGTGCCAGCAGTTTGGGGTCCACCAATCAGCCCCAGCATTTT
>.|TRBV13|few|TRBJ1-2
CASSLPLQGLQRKDGYTF
TGTGCCAGCAGCCTACCCTTACAGGGCCTCCAGAGAAAGGATGGCTACACCTTC
>TRBD1|TRBV11-2|.|TRBJ1-1
CASNLGTGGTAFF
TGTGCCAGCAACTTAGGGACAGGGGGTACGGCTTTCTTT
>.|TRBV19|.|TRBJ1-1
CASSHGTGYSNTEAFF
TGTGCCAGTAGCCACGGTACAGGTTACTCGAACACTGAAGCTTTCTTT
>.|TRBV2|.|TRBJ2-2
CASSEAGGQGGARELFF
TGTGCCAGCAGTGAAGCCGGGGGCCAGGGGGGTGCCCGGGAGCTGTTTTTT
>.|TRBV20-1|.|TRBJ1-1
CSARDLEGLNTEAFF
TGCAGTGCTAGAGATCTCGAGGGTTTGAACACTGAAGCTTTCTTT
>TRBD1|TRBV2|.|TRBJ1-1
CASSGQGVSTEAFF
TGTGCCAGCAGTGGACAGGGGGTCAGCACTGAAGCTTTCTTT
>.|TRBV19|.|TRBJ1-5
CASTSVMGRGEQPQHF
TGTGCCAGTACCAGTGTTATGGGACGGGGGGAGCAGCCCCAGCATTTT
>TRBD2|TRBV7-8|many|TRBJ2-3
CASSLTWTSGRTDTQYF
TGTGCCAGCAGCCTAACATGGACTAGCGGGAGAACAGATACGCAGTATTTT
>.|TRBV3-1|.|TRBJ1-5
CASSRLEPQHF
TGTGCCAGCAGCCGGCTTGAGCCCCAGCATTTT
>.|TRBV2|many|TRBJ2-2
CASSEFGYQATGELFF
TGTGCCAGCAGTGAATTTGGGTACCAGGCCACCGGGGAGCTGTTTTTT
>TRBD1|TRBV11-2|many|TRBJ1-1
CASSTDRGITEAFF
TGTGCCAGCAGCACTGACAGGGGTATCACTGAAGCTTTCTTT
>.|TRBV12-3/TRBV12-4|many|TRBJ1-6
CASSFFSGWGSNSPLHF
TGTGCCAGCAGTTTCTTCTCGGGTTGGGGCAGTAATTCACCCCTCCACTTT
>.|TRBV6-4|.|TRBJ2-3
CASSPGSGGGTDTQYF
TGTGCCAGCAGTCCTGGATCTGGAGGTGGGACAGATACGCAGTATTTT
>.|TRBV12-3/TRBV12-4|.|TRBJ2-5
CASSSRRGVGDEETQYF
TGTGCCAGCAGTTCCCGGCGGGGAGTAGGGGACGAAGAGACCCAGTACTTC
>TRBD1|TRBV6-1|few|TRBJ1-4
CASSVGGGTGDEKLFF
TGTGCCAGCAGTGTTGGGGGGGGGACAGGGGATGAAAAACTGTTTTTT
>.|TRBV3-1|many|TRBJ2-7
CASSQDTTPQSEQYF
TGTGCCAGCAGCCAAGATACGACACCACAGTCGGAGCAGTACTTC
>TRBD1|TRBV7-3|many|TRBJ2-7
CASSRGQGASYEQYF
TGTGCCAGCAGCCGTGGACAGGGGGCCTCCTACGAGCAGTACTTC
>.|TRBV20-1|few|TRBJ2-1
CSARDLGPGHLDEQFF
TGCAGTGCTAGAGATTTAGGCCCGGGACACCTCGATGAGCAGTTCTTC
>.|TRBV28|many|TRBJ1-1
CASSLDPMNTEAFF
TGTGCCAGCAGTTTGGACCCTATGAACACTGAAGCTTTCTTT
>.|TRBV28|few|TRBJ2-5
CASKHTGLSNVQETQYF
TGTGCCAGCAAACACACAGGGTTATCAAATGTACAAGAGACCCAGTACTTC
>.|TRBV4-1|.|TRBJ1-2
CASSQDHEGIYGYTF
TGCGCCAGCAGCCAAGATCATGAGGGAATCTATGGCTACACCTTC
>TRBD2|TRBV29-1|many|TRBJ2-1
CSVGLAGAYNEQFF
TGCAGCGTAGGACTAGCGGGAGCTTACAATGAGCAGTTCTTC
>.|TRBV12-3/TRBV12-4|.|TRBJ2-4
CASSLVGARNIQYF
TGTGCCAGCAGTTTAGTAGGGGCCAGGAACATTCAGTACTTC
>TRBD1|TRBV10-1|few|TRBJ2-4
CASSEFRQGHLKNIQYF
TGCGCCAGCAGTGAGTTTCGACAGGGGCACTTAAAAAACATTCAGTACTTC
>TRBD2|TRBV7-2|many|TRBJ2-1
CASTARGTTSGGASYNEQFF
TGTGCCAGCACCGCCAGAGGAACGACTAGCGGGGGGGCCTCCTACAATGAGCAGTTCTTC
>.|TRBV6-1|many|TRBJ1-1
CASMNNLNTEAFF
TGTGCCAGCATGAATAATTTGAACACTGAAGCTTTCTTT